The present entry profiles one T cell receptor (beta chain) with its context. Its antigen is unidentified. This sample is part of a study of cytomegalovirus exposure and HLA in healthy donors. Study as a whole: Most genotyped donors, over 70% of roughly 400, had Caucasian-associated genetic ancestry.

V lost 4 bases, J lost 4 bases, and 20 bases lay in between. Germline assignment: CDR1 SGHRS and CDR2 YFSETQ. The CDR3 loop spans 16 amino acids. 13 Jbeta primers and 60 Vbeta primers were used for the PCR. Libraries were prepared by immunoSEQ multiplex PCR; TCRdb keeps only in-frame clonotypes and omits some of them. The profile shows some 84,000 clones, more than 70% of them singletons. Study conclusions and caveats: In a later analysis, at a false discovery rate of 0.05, 17,000 or so TCR beta sequences were associated with HLA alleles. Later analysis suggested most CMV-associated TCR beta chains were HLA-restricted. Donors were assumed by presence/absence analyses to have roughly uniform sequencing depth.

The gene calls are TRBV5-1 and TRBJ2-5, with D perhaps matching TRBD2 (6 bases). Sequencing was done on a sample of PBMCs. The source of this sequence is a male donor in good health and CMV-seropositive. CDR3 region: CASSRPGGIGAETQYF. The CDR3 DNA follows: TGCGCCAGCAGCCGTCCCGGCGGGATCGGGGCAGAGACCCAGTACTTC.